This TCR beta chain was retrieved from a study of neoadjuvant anti-PD-1 for oral cavity cancer (TCRdb year 2021). About the investigation overall: Before curative-intent surgical resection, most patients were given three to four biweekly doses of nivolumab at 3 mg/kg. For patients who did not progress, a fourth nivolumab dose was given around day 43, followed by definitive surgical resection on days 50-56. Under RECIST 1.1, a patient counted as a responder if showing complete response, partial response or stable disease, and as a non-responder if showing progression. The parent correlative cohort included some twelve patients, with a 33% response rate.

PBMC libraries used mostly 480 ng of input genomic DNA for deep sequencing, with six replicates per sample. The immunoSEQ hsTCRbeta kit was used to prepare TCRbeta libraries according to the manufacturer's instructions. Sequencing of the completed libraries took place using an Illumina NovaSeq 6000 S4 flow cell after they had been pooled to around 3.3 nM. In the authors' own workflow: The immunoSEQ Analyzer handled quality control and preprocessing of the raw data. The analysis was restricted to productive rearrangements, with each unique CDR3 amino acid sequence defining a clonotype. Repertoire clonality was estimated as the Gini-Simpson index, computed with the R package tcR. Gini indices were compared with Student's t test, and associations with tumor size change were assessed by Pearson correlation. TCRdb limited this immuneACCESS table to in-frame rearrangements with V and J called. A share of clones is missing; checked studies link under half to unresolved V genes, and the rest is unexplained. V and J calls and clone size follow that table, whereas D and trimming were derived from the DNA. This sample has 17,000 or so clones in its table, and approximately 70% of those were observed once. Of the sample, roughly 3% falls within the top ten clones.

The investigation overall reported the following: After neoadjuvant nivolumab, T cell clonality (Gini index) in PBMCs was significantly higher in non-responders than in responders. Higher pretreatment blood Treg/Th17 ratios correlated with higher pretreatment blood TCRbeta clonality and lower post-treatment tumor TCRbeta clonality. Only a few patients per response group were included in the TCR analyses, and the authors called for validation in larger cohorts.

Inclusive of the bounding cysteine and phenylalanine, the CDR3 is 14 residues long. The only DNA kept is the CDR3, 42 bases in frame from the first base. Cut back by 4 bases and 1 base, the V and J ends lie 11 bases apart. The germline V gene sets CDR1 to SGHDT and CDR2 to YYEEEE. This specimen's time point label, interpreted: before neoadjuvant nivolumab. Patients were newly diagnosed with stage II-IVA oral cavity squamous cell carcinoma and had received no prior systemic or radiation treatment. The cohort consisted of patients with HPV-negative, locally advanced oral cavity squamous cell carcinoma. Peripheral blood mononuclear cells were analyzed directly and were not maintained or expanded in culture. The samples were obtained from a longitudinal correlative study of a single-arm phase II trial testing neoadjuvant nivolumab in oral cavity squamous cell carcinoma. Subject-matched pre- and post-treatment PBMCs and tumors from three responders and three non-responders underwent genomic DNA-based TCRbeta sequencing. Peripheral blood mononuclear cells were collected once before nivolumab treatment and again after treatment, at the time of surgery. The Maxwell RSC DNA from Cells kit was used to isolate genomic DNA from PBMCs.

Concerning this clone itself: No antigen is known for it. Nothing much larger sits one base from this clone, and base qualities are not available.

The chain couples TRBV5-6 to TRBJ1-1; too little of a D gene remains to name it. The source is a person between 40 and 85 years old with oral cavity squamous cell carcinoma. The material was PBMCs, obtained before nivolumab (anti-PD-1) treatment. The nucleotide sequence reads as follows: TGTGCCAGCAGCCAAGGACCGGGGAACACTGAAGCTTTCTTT. Its coded protein is CASSQGPGNTEAFF.